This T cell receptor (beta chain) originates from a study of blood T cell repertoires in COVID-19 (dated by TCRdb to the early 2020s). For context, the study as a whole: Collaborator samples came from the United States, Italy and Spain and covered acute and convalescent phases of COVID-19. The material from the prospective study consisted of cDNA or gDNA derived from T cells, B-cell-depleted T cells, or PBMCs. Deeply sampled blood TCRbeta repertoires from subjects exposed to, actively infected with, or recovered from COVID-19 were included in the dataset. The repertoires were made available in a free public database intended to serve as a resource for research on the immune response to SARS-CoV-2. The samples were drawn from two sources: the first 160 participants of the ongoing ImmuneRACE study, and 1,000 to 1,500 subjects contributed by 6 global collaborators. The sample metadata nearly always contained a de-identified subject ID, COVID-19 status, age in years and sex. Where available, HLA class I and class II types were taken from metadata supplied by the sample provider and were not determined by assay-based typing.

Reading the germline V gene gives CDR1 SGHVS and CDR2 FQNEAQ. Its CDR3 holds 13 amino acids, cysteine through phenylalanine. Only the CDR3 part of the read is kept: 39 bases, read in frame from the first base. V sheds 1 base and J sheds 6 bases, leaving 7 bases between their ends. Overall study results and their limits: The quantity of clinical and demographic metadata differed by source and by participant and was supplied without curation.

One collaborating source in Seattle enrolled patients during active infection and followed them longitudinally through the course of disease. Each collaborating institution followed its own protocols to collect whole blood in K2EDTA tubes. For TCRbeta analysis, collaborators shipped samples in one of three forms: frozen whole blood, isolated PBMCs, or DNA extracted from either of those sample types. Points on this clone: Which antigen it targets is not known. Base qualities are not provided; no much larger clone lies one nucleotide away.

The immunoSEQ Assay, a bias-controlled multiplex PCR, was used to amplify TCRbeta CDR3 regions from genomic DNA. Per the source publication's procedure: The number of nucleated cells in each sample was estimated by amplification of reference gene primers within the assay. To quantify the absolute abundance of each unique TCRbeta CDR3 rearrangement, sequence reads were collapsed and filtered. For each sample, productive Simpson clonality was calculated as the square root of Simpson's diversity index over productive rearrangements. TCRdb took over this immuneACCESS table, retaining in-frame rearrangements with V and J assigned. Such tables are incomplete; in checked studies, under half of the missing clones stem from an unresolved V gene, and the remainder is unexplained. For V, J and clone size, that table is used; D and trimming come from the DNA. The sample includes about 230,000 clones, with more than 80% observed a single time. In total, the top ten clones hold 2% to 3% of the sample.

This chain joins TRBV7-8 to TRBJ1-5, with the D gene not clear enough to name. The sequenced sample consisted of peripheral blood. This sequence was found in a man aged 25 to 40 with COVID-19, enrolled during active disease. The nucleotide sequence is TGTGCCAGCAGCTTAGTGACGGGTCAGCCCCAGCATTTT. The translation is CASSLVTGQPQHF.